This T cell receptor (beta chain) was recorded in a study of cytomegalovirus exposure and HLA in healthy donors. Study-level points and caveats: CMV antigen specificity of a few CMV-associated chains was confirmed in vitro. Reportedly, cytomegalovirus status was diagnosed with high sensitivity and specificity. Associated with cytomegalovirus, according to the listing, were fewer than 200 TCR beta chains.

Of note for this clone: Its specificity is unknown.

The repertoire was sequenced with immunoSEQ multiplex PCR; TCRdb's copy has only in-frame clones and lacks some. The repertoire holds over 150,000 clones, with about 90% as singletons. The donors were members of the validation cohort comprising about 130 subjects, separate from the roughly 640-subject first cohort. CDR3 length: 15 residues. CDR1 is SEHNR, CDR2 FQNEAQ, per germline (reference sequence). V was clipped by 5 bases and J by 6 bases, with 18 bases between them. The sequence came from a young woman in good health and CMV-seropositive. The chain has TRBV7-9 and TRBJ2-3; D not certain. Sequenced sample: PBMCs. Here the CDR3 DNA reads TGTGCCAGCAGCCCGACGCGTCGAGGTACCGATACGCAGTATTTT. This gives the protein CASSPTRRGTDTQYF.